These 29 T cell receptor beta chains came from one sample sequenced in a study of identifying expanded T cells in peripheral blood. The data were produced by immunoSEQ multiplex PCR, yet TCRdb's version contains in-frame clones alone and is incomplete. The table shows over 90,000 clones, with 88% occurring only once. The material sequenced was blood. Receptors originate from a person aged 18-69 years in good health.

The CDR3 nucleotides read TGTGCCAGCAGCTTGAACAGGGCCTCTGAAGCTTTCTTT. Encoded protein: CASSLNRASEAFF. This chain links TRBV5-4 with TRBJ1-1, with D perhaps matching TRBD1 (6 bases). Trimming left V 1 base short and J 6 bases short, with 10 bases between. CDR3 length: 13 amino acids. Germline V gene lookup returns CDR1 SGHNT and CDR2 YYREEE (reference sequence).

The chain is built from TRBV9 and TRBJ2-5; the match to TRBD2 covers 9 bases. CDR3 length: 14 amino acids. CDR1 and CDR2 from the germline V gene are SGDLS and YYNGEE. Germline trimming cut 3 bases from V and 3 bases from J; bases unmatched to any gene: 3. CDR3 amino acids: CASSAGTSKETQYF. CDR3 coding DNA: TGTGCCAGCAGCGCCGGGACTAGCAAAGAGACCCAGTACTTC.

The chain joins TRBV6-1 to TRBJ2-1; D may be TRBD1 or TRBD2 (5 bases each). CDR1 and CDR2 from the germline V gene are MNHNS and SASEGT. The CDR3 consists of 14 residues. Trimming removed 5 bases at V and 2 bases at J, with 10 bases between. In nucleotides, the CDR3 is TGTGCCAGCAGTCGGGACCCCGCCTACAATGAGCAGTTCTTC. The encoded protein is CASSRDPAYNEQFF.

The chain links TRBV2 to TRBJ1-3, with D unclear. Germline assignment: CDR1 SNHLY and CDR2 FYNNEI. This CDR3 spans 16 amino acids. Trimming removed 2 bases at V and 0 bases at J, with 11 bases between. The CDR3 sequence: CASSELKGFSGNTIYF. For the CDR3, the DNA is TGTGCCAGCAGTGAACTGAAGGGATTCTCTGGAAACACCATATATTTT.

The gene calls are TRBV6-5 and TRBJ1-3; D unclear. V was trimmed by 5 bases and J by 2 bases, leaving 10 bases between them. The length of the CDR3 is 14 residues. Germline-derived CDR1 and CDR2 are MNHEY and SVGAGI. The CDR3 DNA reads as TGTGCCAGCAGTAAGGGAGTTACTGGAAACACCATATATTTT. Residues: CASSKGVTGNTIYF.

The rearrangement uses TRBV7-2 and TRBJ2-3, with D tentatively TRBD1 or TRBD2 (5 bases each). Germline V gene data show CDR1 as SGHTA and CDR2 as FQGNSA. This CDR3 is built from 13 residues. Trimming removed 5 bases from V and 10 bases from J, with 16 bases in between. The CDR3 protein is CASSAHPQGAQYF. As DNA, the CDR3 is TGTGCCAGCAGCGCGCACCCCCAGGGAGCGCAGTATTTT.

The J gene is TRBJ1-4, the V gene TRBV6-5, with a tentative D call TRBD1 (6 bases). Trimming cost V 1 base and J 0 bases, with 9 bases left between them. Germline V gives CDR1 MNHEY, CDR2 SVGAGI. The CDR3 is 16 residues long. The CDR3 loop is CASSYFRTATNEKLFF. Here the CDR3 DNA reads TGTGCCAGCAGTTACTTCAGGACAGCAACTAATGAAAAACTGTTTTTT.

V is TRBV5-1 and J is TRBJ2-7; 10 bases agree with TRBD1. Germline V gene sequence: CDR1 SGHRS, CDR2 YFSETQ. The CDR3 spans 16 residues. After removal of 2 bases from V and 5 bases from J, the junction contained 10 bases not matched to a gene. The CDR3 loop is CASSLGTGVGKDEQYF. The CDR3 DNA is TGCGCCAGCAGCTTAGGGACAGGGGTTGGTAAAGACGAGCAGTACTTC.

This clone was detected only once. The rearrangement links TRBV5-1 to TRBJ2-1; possible D gene TRBD1, 6 bases. Germline loops: CDR1 SGHRS, CDR2 YFSETQ. Trimming shortened V by 5 bases and J by 2 bases, and 17 bases separated the two germline ends. The CDR3 extends over 16 amino acids. CDR3 nucleotide sequence: TGCGCCAGCAGTTATAATCTCCAGGGGCCCTACAATGAGCAGTTCTTC. It specifies CASSYNLQGPYNEQFF.

V usage is TRBV15 and J usage is TRBJ1-1; unclear D gene. Germline V lookup: CDR1 LNHNV, CDR2 YYDKDF (reference sequence). The CDR3 has 15 residues. Trimming shortened V by 0 bases and J by 0 bases, and 8 bases separated the two germline ends. This CDR3 is CATSRETTMNTEAFF. The CDR3 bases are TGTGCCACCAGCAGAGAGACAACCATGAACACTGAAGCTTTCTTT.

This chain uses TRBV7-6 with TRBJ1-6, with a weak D call TRBD1 (5 bases). Trimming removed 3 bases at V and 3 bases at J, with 9 bases between. The germline V gene has CDR1 SGHVS and CDR2 FNYEAQ. The length of the CDR3 is 15 residues. CDR3 nucleotides: TGTGCCAGCAGCTTGGGGCGTGACTATAATTCACCCCTCCACTTT. Protein: CASSLGRDYNSPLHF.

The rearrangement joins TRBV18 to TRBJ2-3; tentatively, D is TRBD2 (6 bases). Germline CDR1 is KGHSH and CDR2 is LQKENI. The CDR3 loop spans 16 amino acids. With 3 bases removed from V and 3 bases from J, the gap between germline ends came to 16 bases. The CDR3 region is CASSPLARGNTDTQYF. The CDR3 DNA reads TGTGCCAGCTCACCGCTCGCCCGCGGGAATACAGATACGCAGTATTTT.

This clone has just one count. The chain carries TRBV6-5 and TRBJ1-1; a weak D match, TRBD1 (6 bases). The CDR3 loop spans 13 amino acids. The germline V gene has CDR1 MNHEY and CDR2 SVGAGI. Trimming stripped 8 bases from V and 4 bases from J, with 14 bases between. Here the CDR3 reads CASGPGDGTEAFF. CDR3 DNA: TGTGCCAGCGGACCAGGGGATGGCACTGAAGCTTTCTTT.

The chain is built from TRBV11-2 and TRBJ2-5, with D maybe TRBD2 (6 bases). The CDR3 length is 14 residues. Germline-derived CDR1 and CDR2 are SGHAT and FQNNGV. The V and J ends lost 6 bases and 2 bases respectively, with 13 bases between them. The CDR3 DNA reads TGTGCCAGCAGACGATTGGGAGGACAAGAGACCCAGTACTTC. Its translation: CASRRLGGQETQYF.

This clone turned up a few times. This chain links TRBV29-1 with TRBJ2-7, with TRBD2 matching over 9 bases. V lost 6 bases and J lost 2; bases outside the gene matches: 8. Germline V gives CDR1 SQVTM, CDR2 ANQGSEA. The CDR3 spans 14 residues. CDR3 sequence: CSVVGLARTYEQYF. CDR3 nucleotides: TGCAGCGTAGTAGGACTAGCGAGGACCTACGAGCAGTACTTC.

The gene calls are TRBV4-1 and TRBJ2-7; no firm D call. The germline gives CDR1 MGHRA, CDR2 YSYEKL. V lost 0 bases and J 0 bases, leaving 9 bases between the germline ends. CDR3 length: 15 residues. For the CDR3, the DNA is TGCGCCAGCAGCCAAGATGCCCAGTCCTCCTACGAGCAGTACTTC. This codes for CASSQDAQSSYEQYF.

The chain uses TRBV7-3 and TRBJ1-1; D remains unclear. The CDR3 contains 13 residues. From germline, CDR1 is SGHTA and CDR2 FQGTGA. Trimming took 4 bases from V and 1 from J, leaving 7 bases between them. CDR3 residues: CASSSHRNTEAFF. In DNA, the CDR3 is TGTGCCAGCAGCTCACATAGGAACACTGAAGCTTTCTTT.

The rearrangement links TRBV25-1 to TRBJ2-4; D unclear. The V gene's germline CDR1 is MGHDK and CDR2 SYGVNS. The CDR3 has 11 amino acids. V shed 4 bases and J shed 16 bases, with 14 bases lying between them. The CDR3 loop reads CASSGGGQRYF. CDR3 nucleotide sequence: TGTGCCAGCAGTGGTGGCGGCCAACGATACTTC. Based on the CDR3 plus reference TRBV25-1 and TRBJ2-4, the full variable domain is EADIYQTPRYLVIGTGKKITLECSQTMGHDKMYWYQQDPGMELHLIHYSYGVNSTEKGDLSSESTVSRIRTEHFPLTLESARPSHTSQYLCASSGGGQRYFGAGTRLSVL.

J is TRBJ2-7 and V is TRBV5-5, with D perhaps TRBD2 (5 bases). The V end lost 1 base, the J end lost 4 bases, and 6 bases lay between the germline ends. The CDR3 length is 12 residues. The V gene's germline CDR1 is SGHKS and CDR2 YYEKEE (reference sequence). In DNA, the CDR3 is TGTGCCAGCAGCTTGTCGGGGTACGAGCAGTACTTC. It specifies CASSLSGYEQYF.

The chain links TRBV10-1 to TRBJ1-3; perhaps TRBD1 as D (5 bases). Germline V CDR1 and CDR2: WNHNN, SYGVQD (reference sequence). The CDR3 is 16 residues long. V shed 2 bases and J shed 2 bases, with 13 bases lying between them. The CDR3, as DNA: TGCGCCAGCAGTGAGGACCCCGGGACGGCTGGAAACACCATATATTTT. Protein: CASSEDPGTAGNTIYF.

This chain joins TRBV6-1 and TRBJ2-7; TRBD1 agrees at 7 bases. Trimming at V came to 3 bases and at J to 4 bases, leaving 12 bases not matched to a gene. Germline V gives CDR1 MNHNS, CDR2 SASEGT. This CDR3 has 16 amino acids. The DNA for the CDR3 is TGTGCCAGCAGTGAGCTGACAGGGTTCAGTTTGTACGAGCAGTACTTC. It yields the protein CASSELTGFSLYEQYF.

This clone has just one count. The chain has TRBV6-1 and TRBJ2-1; D not certain. Trimming removed 4 bases from V and 11 bases from J, with 18 bases in between. The CDR3 runs to 14 residues. The germline gives CDR1 MNHNS, CDR2 SASEGT. The CDR3 is CASSATFYNDQQFF. CDR3 in DNA: TGTGCCAGCAGTGCTACCTTTTACAATGATCAGCAGTTCTTC.

The V gene is TRBV5-1, the J gene TRBJ2-7; maybe TRBD2 (5 bases). V lost 0 bases, J lost 3 bases, and 10 bases lay in between. The CDR3 length is 14 residues. CDR1 and CDR2 from the germline V gene are SGHRS and YFSETQ. DNA for the CDR3: TGCGCCAGCAGCTTGGCCGGGGATCACTACGAGCAGTACTTC. Amino acids: CASSLAGDHYEQYF.

The CDR3, as DNA: TGTGCCTGGAGTCAAATGACAGGGATTCCTGAAGCTTTCTTT. Translation gives CAWSQMTGIPEAFF. This chain joins TRBV30 and TRBJ1-1, with 7 bases matching TRBD1. J gave up 6 bases and V 2 bases, and 9 bases lay outside the gene matches. This CDR3 region has 14 residues. Germline V lookup: CDR1 GTSNPN, CDR2 SVGIG (reference sequence).

Comment on this clone: A read error may produce the germline difference seen at one junction end. CDR3 sequence reads: CSVGVRTSGTNTQYF. The CDR3 coding sequence is TGCAGCGTTGGCGTCCGGACTAGCGGCACAAATACGCAGTATTTT. J is TRBJ2-3 and V is TRBV29-1; 10 bases are shared with TRBD2. Germline V gene lookup returns CDR1 SQVTM and CDR2 ANQGSEA. This CDR3 is 15 amino acids long.

The rearrangement uses TRBV2 and TRBJ1-4, with 9 positions matching TRBD1. CDR3 length: 14 residues. The germline V gene has CDR1 SNHLY and CDR2 FYNNEI. The junction had 7 bases not matched to a gene; V was cut back by 6 bases and J by 8 bases. CDR3 sequence (DNA): TGTGCCAGCAGATGGACAGGGGCCGAGGAAAAACTGTTTTTT. Protein sequence: CASRWTGAEEKLFF.

This chain joins TRBV7-3 and TRBJ2-2; a possible D gene is TRBD2 (6 bases). Germline CDR1 and CDR2: SGHTA and FQGTGA. Trimming took 5 bases from V and 4 from J, leaving 17 bases between them. The CDR3 contains 16 residues. CDR3 in amino acids: CASSGGTLASTGELFF. The CDR3 nucleotides are TGTGCCAGCAGCGGCGGGACCTTAGCCAGCACCGGGGAGCTGTTTTTT.

This chain links TRBV7-8 with TRBJ2-1, with 10 bases aligning to TRBD2. The ends lost 5 bases at V and 8 bases at J; junction bases unmatched: 9. Per germline, CDR1 SGHVS and CDR2 FQNEAQ. The CDR3 covers 15 residues. CDR3 nucleotide sequence: TGTGCCAGCAGCACGAGCGGGAGGGCCGCTCATGAGCAGTTCTTC. Protein product: CASSTSGRAAHEQFF.

This sequence joins TRBV4-1 and TRBJ1-1; weak D call: TRBD1 (5 bases). Germline values: CDR1 MGHRA, CDR2 YSYEKL. Trimming shortened V by 3 bases and J by 1 base, and 15 bases separated the two germline ends. The CDR3 has 16 residues. The CDR3 coding sequence is TGCGCCAGCAGCCATACTCACAGGAAACCGAACACTGAAGCTTTCTTT. This encodes CASSHTHRKPNTEAFF.